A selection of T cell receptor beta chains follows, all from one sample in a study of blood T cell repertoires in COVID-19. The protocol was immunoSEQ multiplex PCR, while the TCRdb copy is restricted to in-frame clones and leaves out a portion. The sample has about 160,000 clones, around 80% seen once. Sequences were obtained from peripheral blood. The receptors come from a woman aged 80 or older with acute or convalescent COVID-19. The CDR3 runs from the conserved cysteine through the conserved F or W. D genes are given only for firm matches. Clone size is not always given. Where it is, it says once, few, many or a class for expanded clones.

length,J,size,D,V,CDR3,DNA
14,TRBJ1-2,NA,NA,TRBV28,CASRSEGVGYGYTF,TGTGCCAGCAGATCCGAAGGGGTGGGCTATGGCTACACCTTC
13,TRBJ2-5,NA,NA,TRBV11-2,CASSLVGAETQYF,TGTGCCAGCAGCTTAGTAGGGGCGGAGACCCAGTACTTC
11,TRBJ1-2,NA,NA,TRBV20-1,CSARGVYGYTF,TGCAGTGCACGCGGGGTCTATGGCTACACCTTC
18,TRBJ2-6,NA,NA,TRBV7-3,CASSPSPIRSSGANVLTF,TGTGCCAGCAGCCCGAGCCCAATTCGATCCTCTGGGGCCAACGTCCTGACTTTC
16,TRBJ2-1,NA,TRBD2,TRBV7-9,CASSLDGSGYEGEQFF,TGTGCCAGCAGCTTAGATGGTAGCGGGTATGAGGGGGAGCAGTTCTTC
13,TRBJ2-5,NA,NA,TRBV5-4,CASSFGQMETQYF,TGTGCCAGCAGCTTCGGACAGATGGAGACCCAGTACTTC
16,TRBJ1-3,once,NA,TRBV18,CASSPMRDRAGNTIYF,TGTGCCAGCTCACCAATGAGGGATCGAGCTGGAAACACCATATATTTT
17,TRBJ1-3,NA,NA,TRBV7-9,CASSLAGQLSSGNTIYF,TGTGCCAGCAGCTTAGCCGGACAGTTGAGCTCTGGAAACACCATATATTTT
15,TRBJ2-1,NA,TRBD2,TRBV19,CASRRLAGDDNEQFF,TGTGCCAGTAGAAGACTAGCGGGAGATGACAATGAGCAGTTCTTC
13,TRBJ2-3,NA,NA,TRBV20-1,CSASFKSTDTQYF,TGCAGTGCTAGTTTCAAAAGCACAGATACGCAGTATTTT
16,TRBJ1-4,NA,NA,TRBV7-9,CASKPTGNLANEKLFF,TGTGCCAGCAAGCCCACAGGGAATCTTGCTAATGAAAAACTGTTTTTT
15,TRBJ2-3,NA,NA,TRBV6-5,CASILSGSSRDTQYF,TGTGCCAGCATCTTGAGCGGTTCCTCCAGGGATACGCAGTATTTT
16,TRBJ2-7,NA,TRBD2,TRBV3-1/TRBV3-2,CASSQHGSGSWYEQYF,TGTGCCAGCAGCCAACATGGGAGCGGGAGCTGGTACGAGCAGTACTTC
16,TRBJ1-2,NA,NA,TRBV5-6,CASSLGPSGFDYGYTF,TGTGCCAGCAGCTTGGGACCATCGGGATTTGACTATGGCTACACCTTC
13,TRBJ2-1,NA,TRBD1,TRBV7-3,CASSLGTGNEQFF,TGTGCCAGCAGCTTGGGGACAGGGAATGAGCAGTTCTTC
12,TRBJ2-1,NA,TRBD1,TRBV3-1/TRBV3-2,CASSLTGDEQFF,TGTGCCAGCAGCCTAACAGGGGATGAGCAGTTCTTC
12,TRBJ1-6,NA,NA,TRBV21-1,CASSGLASPLHF,TGTGCCAGCAGCGGTCTAGCTTCACCCCTCCACTTT
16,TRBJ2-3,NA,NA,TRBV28,CASSLQGRVSTDTQYF,TGTGCCAGCAGTTTACAGGGAAGGGTCTCCACAGATACGCAGTATTTT
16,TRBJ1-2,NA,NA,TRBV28,CASSLRFKYPGEGYTF,TGTGCCAGCAGTTTACGTTTCAAGTATCCGGGTGAGGGCTACACCTTC
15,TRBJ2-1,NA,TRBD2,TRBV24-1,CATLGTSGNYNEQFF,TGTGCCACGCTTGGGACTAGCGGGAACTACAATGAGCAGTTCTTC
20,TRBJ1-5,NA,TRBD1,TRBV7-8,CASSLVGGYGGGIGNQPQHF,TGTGCCAGCAGCTTAGTGGGAGGCTACGGAGGGGGCATCGGCAATCAGCCCCAGCATTTT
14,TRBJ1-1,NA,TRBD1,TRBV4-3,CASSSRTGFTEAFF,TGCGCCAGCAGCTCAAGGACAGGCTTCACTGAAGCTTTCTTT
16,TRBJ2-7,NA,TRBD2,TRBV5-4,CASSLGGRTSSYEQYF,TGTGCCAGCAGCTTGGGGGGGCGGACTAGCTCGTACGAGCAGTACTTC
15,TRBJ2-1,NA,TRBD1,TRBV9,CASSDKTGNYNEQFF,TGTGCCAGCAGCGACAAGACAGGGAACTACAATGAGCAGTTCTTC
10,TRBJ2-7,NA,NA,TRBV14,CASSQAQQYF,TGTGCCAGCAGCCAAGCTCAGCAGTACTTC
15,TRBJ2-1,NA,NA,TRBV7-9,CASSLTGQSYNEQFF,TGTGCCAGCAGCTTAACAGGACAGTCCTACAATGAGCAGTTCTTC
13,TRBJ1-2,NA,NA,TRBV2,CASSDRGLVGYTF,TGTGCCAGCAGTGACAGGGGATTAGTTGGCTACACCTTC
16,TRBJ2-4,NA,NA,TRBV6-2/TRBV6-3,CASSYVRGGRRGIQYF,TGTGCCAGCAGTTACGTTCGTGGGGGTCGCAGGGGAATTCAGTACTTC
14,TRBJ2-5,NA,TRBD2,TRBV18,CASSQNSGEETQYF,TGTGCCAGCTCACAAAATAGCGGGGAAGAGACCCAGTACTTC
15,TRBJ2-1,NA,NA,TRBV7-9,CASSPPHESYGEQFF,TGTGCCAGCAGCCCTCCCCACGAGAGCTACGGTGAGCAGTTCTTC
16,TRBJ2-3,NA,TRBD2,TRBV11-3,CASSPRLAGDTDTQYF,TGTGCCAGCAGCCCGAGACTAGCGGGAGACACAGATACGCAGTATTTT
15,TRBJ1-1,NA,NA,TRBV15,CATSRDRVLGTEAFF,TGTGCCACCAGCAGAGATCGGGTTCTCGGGACTGAAGCTTTCTTT
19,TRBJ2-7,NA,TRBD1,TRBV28,CASSLGRGQGSPSSYEQYF,TGTGCCAGCAGTTTAGGTAGGGGACAGGGGTCTCCCAGCTCCTACGAGCAGTACTTC
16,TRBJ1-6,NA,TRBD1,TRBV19,CASSTSGQGYNSPLHF,TGTGCCAGTAGTACTTCGGGACAGGGCTACAATTCACCCCTCCACTTT
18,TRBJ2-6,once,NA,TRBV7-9,CASSLTGHGYSGANVLTF,TGTGCCAGCAGCTTAACGGGACACGGTTACTCTGGGGCCAACGTCCTGACTTTC
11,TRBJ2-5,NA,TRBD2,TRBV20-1,CSAWGGTTQYF,TGCAGTGCCTGGGGGGGGACGACCCAGTACTTC
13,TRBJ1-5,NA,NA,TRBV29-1,CSVRRDAGQPQHF,TGCAGCGTTCGGAGGGATGCAGGGCAGCCCCAGCATTTT
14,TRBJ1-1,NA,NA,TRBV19,CASRLLGQNTEAFF,TGTGCCAGTAGACTATTGGGACAGAACACTGAAGCTTTCTTT
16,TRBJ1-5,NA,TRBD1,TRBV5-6,CASKIGQGGGNQPQHF,TGTGCCAGCAAGATCGGACAGGGAGGCGGTAATCAGCCCCAGCATTTT
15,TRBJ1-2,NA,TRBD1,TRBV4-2,CASSRWETGDYGYTF,TGTGCCAGCAGCCGATGGGAGACAGGGGACTATGGCTACACCTTC
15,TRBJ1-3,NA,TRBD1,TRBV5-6,CASSKPTGAGNTIYF,TGTGCCAGCAGCAAACCGACAGGGGCTGGAAACACCATATATTTT
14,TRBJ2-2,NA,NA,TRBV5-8,CASSLFRDTGELFF,TGTGCCAGCAGCTTGTTCAGGGACACCGGGGAGCTGTTTTTT
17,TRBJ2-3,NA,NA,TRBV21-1,CASSKDPKRELPDTQYF,TGTGCCAGCAGCAAAGATCCCAAGCGGGAGTTACCGGATACGCAGTATTTT
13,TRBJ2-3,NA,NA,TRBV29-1,CSVVEAYTDTQYF,TGCAGCGTTGTTGAGGCGTACACAGATACGCAGTATTTT
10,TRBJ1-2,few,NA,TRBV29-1,CSVFFYGYTF,TGCAGCGTTTTCTTTTATGGCTACACCTTC
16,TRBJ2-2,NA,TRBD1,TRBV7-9,CASSFGTGHNTGELFF,TGTGCCAGCAGCTTCGGGACAGGGCATAACACCGGGGAGCTGTTTTTT
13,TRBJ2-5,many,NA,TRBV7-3,CASSLSSGETQYF,TGTGCCAGCAGCTTATCTTCCGGAGAGACCCAGTACTTC
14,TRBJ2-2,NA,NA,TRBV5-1,CASSLHAQTGELFF,TGCGCCAGCAGTCTCCACGCTCAGACCGGGGAGCTGTTTTTT
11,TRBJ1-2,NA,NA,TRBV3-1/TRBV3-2,CASSRGQNYTF,TGTGCCAGCAGCCGAGGGCAGAACTACACCTTC
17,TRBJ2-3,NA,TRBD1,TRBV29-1,CSVEAGQGRSSTDTQYF,TGCAGCGTTGAAGCGGGACAGGGGCGTTCTAGCACAGATACGCAGTATTTT
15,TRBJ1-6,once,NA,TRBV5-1,CASSLETGSSSPLHF,TGCGCCAGCAGCTTGGAAACGGGTAGTAGTTCACCCCTCCACTTT
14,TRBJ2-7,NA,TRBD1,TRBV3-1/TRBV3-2,CASSAGTGGSWQYF,TGTGCCAGCAGCGCCGGGACAGGGGGCTCATGGCAGTACTTC
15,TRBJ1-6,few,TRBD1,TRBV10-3,CAIRGQLGSNSPLHF,TGTGCCATCAGGGGACAGTTAGGGAGCAATTCACCCCTCCACTTT
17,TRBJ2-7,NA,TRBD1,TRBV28,CASSLVGAGTGTYEQYF,TGTGCCAGCAGTTTGGTAGGGGCCGGGACAGGGACCTACGAGCAGTACTTC
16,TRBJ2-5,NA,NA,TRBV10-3,CAISAHGPGGQETQYF,TGTGCCATCAGTGCCCATGGACCCGGAGGCCAAGAGACCCAGTACTTC
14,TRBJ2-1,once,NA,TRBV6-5,CASRSRTFYNEQFF,TGTGCCAGCAGGTCCCGGACTTTCTACAATGAGCAGTTCTTC
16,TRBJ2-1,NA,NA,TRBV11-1,CASSPRTAGSYNEQFF,TGTGCCAGCAGCCCCCGGACAGCGGGGTCCTACAATGAGCAGTTCTTC
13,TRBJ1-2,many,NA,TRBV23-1,CASSGSGLAGYTF,TGCGCCAGCAGTGGGTCAGGGCTCGCTGGCTACACCTTC
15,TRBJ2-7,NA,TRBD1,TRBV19,CASSRGTGGPYEQYF,TGTGCCAGTAGTCGAGGGACAGGGGGCCCCTACGAGCAGTACTTC